This passage covers 15 T cell receptor beta chains from one sample sequenced in a study of blood T cell repertoires in COVID-19. The data were produced by immunoSEQ multiplex PCR, yet TCRdb's version contains in-frame clones alone and is incomplete. Of approximately 160,000 clones listed, less than 85% are singletons. Material for sequencing was PBMCs or T cells enriched from blood (not recorded which). Every receptor here comes from a woman aged 45-60 years who had recovered from COVID-19.

This clone has ten or more counts. This chain's CDR3 is CASRLVHGLAGGPVADTQYF. The CDR3 DNA follows: TGTGCAAGTCGCTTAGTCCACGGACTAGCGGGAGGGCCTGTAGCAGATACGCAGTATTTT. The V call is TRBV12-2, the J call TRBJ2-3; TRBD2, the table's D call, lacks a check against the DNA. TRBV12-2 has pseudogene status. The CDR3 is made up of 20 amino acids.

This chain uses TRBV11-2 with TRBJ2-5, with 10 bases matching TRBD2. Germline trimming cut 3 bases from V and 1 base from J; bases unmatched to any gene: 2. The CDR3 length is 15 residues. The germline V gene encodes CDR1 SGHAT and CDR2 FQNNGV. The CDR3 bases are TGTGCCAGCAGCTTTAGCGGGGGGATCCAAGAGACCCAGTACTTC. Its protein product is CASSFSGGIQETQYF.

The CDR3 here is CAISDYGTGDSKNIQYF. In DNA form, the CDR3 reads TGTGCCATCAGTGACTACGGGACGGGGGACTCCAAAAACATTCAGTACTTC. The chain carries TRBV10-3 and TRBJ2-4, with D possibly TRBD2 on 6 matching bases. The CDR3 contains 17 residues. Germline CDR1 and CDR2: ENHRY and SYGVKD. V lost 3 bases, J lost 2 bases, and 17 bases lay in between.

The rearrangement uses TRBV28 and TRBJ1-5; D is unresolved. Germline V gene lookup returns CDR1 MDHEN and CDR2 SYDVKM. CDR3 size: 15 residues. Trimming removed 8 bases from V and 7 bases from J, with 21 bases in between. CDR3 in DNA: TGTGCCAGCGTCCTCTTAGAGGGTCGCGGGCAGCCCCAGCATTTT. Encoded protein: CASVLLEGRGQPQHF.

The V gene is TRBV18, the J gene TRBJ2-3; 8 bases fit TRBD1. The V gene's germline CDR1 is KGHSH and CDR2 LQKENI. Trimming removed 4 bases from V and 4 bases from J; junction bases left unmatched: 10. This CDR3 spans 16 amino acids. CDR3 loop: CASSRFDRGEADTQYF. DNA of the CDR3: TGTGCCAGCTCACGATTCGACAGGGGTGAAGCAGATACGCAGTATTTT.

CDR3 loop: CASSPWTGETETQYF. CDR3 nucleotides: TGTGCCAGCAGCCCCTGGACAGGGGAAACGGAGACCCAGTACTTC. This rearrangement joins TRBV3-1 (or the pseudogene TRBV3-2) to TRBJ2-5; 9 positions agree with TRBD1. The J segment lost 5 bases and the V segment lost 4 bases, leaving 8 bases of the junction unmatched. In germline, CDR1 is LGHDT, CDR2 YNNKEL (reference sequence). This CDR3 is 15 amino acids long.

A few counts support this clone. The J gene is TRBJ2-7, the V gene TRBV5-6, with D tentatively TRBD1 (6 bases). This CDR3 contains 17 residues. CDR1 SGHDT and CDR2 YYEEEE come from the germline V gene. The V end lost 7 bases, the J end lost 3 bases, and 26 bases lay between the germline ends. The CDR3 loop is CASEERGQPRLCYEQYV. CDR3 DNA: TGTGCCAGCGAGGAACGGGGACAACCTCGCCTCTGCTACGAGCAGTACGTC.

CDR3 nucleotide sequence: TGTGCCAGCCTGATCGGGAGGGCCGGGGAAGACATTCAGTACTTC. This translates into CASLIGRAGEDIQYF. This rearrangement joins TRBV6-4 to TRBJ2-4; 8 nucleotides line up with TRBD2. The junction had 14 bases not matched to a gene; V was cut back by 8 bases and J by 8 bases. The CDR3 has 15 residues. The V gene's germline CDR1 is MRHNA and CDR2 SNTAGT.

About this clone: This same CDR3 is encoded by further DNA sequences in the sample. The rearrangement uses TRBV3-1 (or the pseudogene TRBV3-2) and TRBJ2-5, with D possibly matching TRBD1 (5 bases). Germline V gives CDR1 LGHDT, CDR2 YNNKEL (reference sequence). This CDR3 is built from 14 residues. V lost 2 bases and J lost 1, with 8 bases in between. The CDR3 coding sequence is TGTGCCAGCAGCCAACGGCAGGGCCAAGAGACCCAGTACTTC. Amino acids: CASSQRQGQETQYF.

The V gene is TRBV5-1, the J gene TRBJ1-3; D gene ambiguous. From germline, CDR1 is SGHRS and CDR2 YFSETQ. The CDR3 is 17 amino acids. V was shortened by 0 bases and J by 6 bases, with 19 bases between the two germline ends. The CDR3 DNA reads as TGCGCCAGCAGCTTGGGCTCCGGAGGCCCGGATGCAAACACCATATATTTT. Protein product: CASSLGSGGPDANTIYF.

The rearrangement uses TRBV7-2 and TRBJ1-4; D is unclear. Germline CDR1 is SGHTA and CDR2 is FQGNSA. Trimming stripped 0 bases from V and 4 bases from J, with 12 bases between. The CDR3 is made up of 16 amino acids. CDR3 loop: CASSLATSHLNEKLFF. CDR3 coding DNA: TGTGCCAGCAGCTTAGCGACTTCACACCTTAATGAAAAACTGTTTTTT.

J is TRBJ1-1 and V is TRBV6-5; the D gene is possibly TRBD1 (6 bases). The CDR3 covers 16 residues. The germline V gene has CDR1 MNHEY and CDR2 SVGAGI. The ends were cut back, 2 bases at V and 0 bases at J, with 13 bases in the middle. The CDR3 DNA sequence: TGTGCCAGCAGTTACGGGGCAGGGGCGTTGAACACTGAAGCTTTCTTT. It codes for CASSYGAGALNTEAFF.

The chain employs TRBV7-9 and TRBJ2-7, with 8 bases identical to TRBD2. The trim removed 2 bases at V and 6 bases at J, leaving 12 bases unmatched. CDR1 and CDR2 from the germline V gene are SEHNR and FQNEAQ (reference sequence). This CDR3 is built from 16 residues. The CDR3 nucleotides are TGTGCCAGCAGCTTATCGCGGGGGGCCCGCGGTGGCGAGCAGTACGTC. As protein: CASSLSRGARGGEQYV.

The chain couples TRBV11-3 to TRBJ2-1; the D gene is possibly TRBD1 (6 bases). CDR1 and CDR2 from the germline V gene are SGHNT and YENEEA. V was clipped by 5 bases and J by 0 bases, with 23 bases between them. The CDR3 extends over 19 amino acids. CDR3 coding DNA: TGTGCCAGCAGCCGAGGGGGACCTGGCCGATTCAACTCCTACAATGAGCAGTTCTTC. It is translated as CASSRGGPGRFNSYNEQFF.

V is TRBV19 and J is TRBJ2-5; D may be TRBD2 (6 bases). The V and J ends lost 5 bases and 5 bases respectively, with 15 bases between them. This CDR3 comprises 14 residues. Germline V lookup: CDR1 LNHDA, CDR2 SQIVND (reference sequence). The CDR3 loop is CASSEGPRGETQYF. CDR3 coding DNA: TGTGCCAGTAGTGAGGGGCCCCGGGGGGAGACCCAGTACTTC.